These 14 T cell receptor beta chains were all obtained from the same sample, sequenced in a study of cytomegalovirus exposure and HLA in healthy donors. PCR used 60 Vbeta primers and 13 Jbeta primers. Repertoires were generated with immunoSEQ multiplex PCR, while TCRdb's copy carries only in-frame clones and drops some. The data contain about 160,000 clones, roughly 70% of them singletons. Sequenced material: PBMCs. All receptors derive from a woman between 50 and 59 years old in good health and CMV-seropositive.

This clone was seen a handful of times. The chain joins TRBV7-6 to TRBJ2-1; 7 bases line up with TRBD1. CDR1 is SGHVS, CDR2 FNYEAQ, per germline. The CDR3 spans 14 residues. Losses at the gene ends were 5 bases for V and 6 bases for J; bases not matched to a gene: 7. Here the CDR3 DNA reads TGTGCCAGCAGCCCCTTGACAGGGTCCAATGAGCAGTTCTTC. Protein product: CASSPLTGSNEQFF.

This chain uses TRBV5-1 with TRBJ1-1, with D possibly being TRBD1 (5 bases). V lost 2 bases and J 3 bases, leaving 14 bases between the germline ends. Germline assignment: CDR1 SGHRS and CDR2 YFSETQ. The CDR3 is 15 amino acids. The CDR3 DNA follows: TGCGCCAGCAGCTTATGGGGCGTCTCGGACACTGAAGCTTTCTTT. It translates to CASSLWGVSDTEAFF.

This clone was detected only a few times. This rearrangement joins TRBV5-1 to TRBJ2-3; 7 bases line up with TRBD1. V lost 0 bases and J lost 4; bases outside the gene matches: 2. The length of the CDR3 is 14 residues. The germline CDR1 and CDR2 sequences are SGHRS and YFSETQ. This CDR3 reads CASSLEGAADTQYF. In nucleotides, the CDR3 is TGCGCCAGCAGCTTGGAGGGGGCAGCAGATACGCAGTATTTT.

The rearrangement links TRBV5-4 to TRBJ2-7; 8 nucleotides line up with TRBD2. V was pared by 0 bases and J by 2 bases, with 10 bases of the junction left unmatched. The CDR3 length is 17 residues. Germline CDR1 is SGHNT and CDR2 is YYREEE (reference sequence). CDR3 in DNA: TGTGCCAGCAGCTTGGGCTTGGGCGGGGGGACCACCTACGAGCAGTACTTC. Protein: CASSLGLGGGTTYEQYF.

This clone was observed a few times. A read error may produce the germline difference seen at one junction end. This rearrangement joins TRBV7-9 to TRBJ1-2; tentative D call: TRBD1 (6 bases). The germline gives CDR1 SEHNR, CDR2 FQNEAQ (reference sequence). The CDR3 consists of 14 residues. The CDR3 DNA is TGTTCCAGCAGCTTAGACAACAGGGCCGGGGGCTACACCTTC. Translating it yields CSSSLDNRAGGYTF.

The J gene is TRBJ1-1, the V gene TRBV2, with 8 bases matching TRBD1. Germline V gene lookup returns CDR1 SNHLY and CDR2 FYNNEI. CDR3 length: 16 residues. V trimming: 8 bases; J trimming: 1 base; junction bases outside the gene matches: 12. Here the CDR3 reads CASSGTGPFGNTEAFF. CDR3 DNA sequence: TGTGCCAGCTCTGGGACAGGCCCCTTCGGGAACACTGAAGCTTTCTTT. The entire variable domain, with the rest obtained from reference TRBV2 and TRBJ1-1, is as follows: EPEVTQTPSHQVTQMGQEVILRCVPISNHLYFYWYRQILGQKVEFLVSFYNNEISEKSEIFDDQFSVERPDGSNFTLKIRSTKLEDSAMYFCASSGTGPFGNTEAFFGQGTRLTVV.

CDR3 nucleotides: TGCAGTGCTAATTCAATTGATACGCAGTATTTT. It translates to CSANSIDTQYF. The V and J genes are TRBV20-1 and TRBJ2-3; D not resolved. The CDR3 contains 11 residues. V lost 4 bases and J lost 6, with 8 bases in between. In germline, CDR1 is DFQATT, CDR2 SNEGSKA (reference sequence).

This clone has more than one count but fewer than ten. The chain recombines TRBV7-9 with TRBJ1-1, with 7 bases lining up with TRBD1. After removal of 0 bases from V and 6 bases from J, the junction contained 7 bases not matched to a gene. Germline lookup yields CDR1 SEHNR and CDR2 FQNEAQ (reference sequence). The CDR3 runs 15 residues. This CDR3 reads CASSLALGGSSEAFF. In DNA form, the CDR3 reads TGTGCCAGCAGCTTAGCGTTAGGGGGCAGTTCTGAAGCTTTCTTT.

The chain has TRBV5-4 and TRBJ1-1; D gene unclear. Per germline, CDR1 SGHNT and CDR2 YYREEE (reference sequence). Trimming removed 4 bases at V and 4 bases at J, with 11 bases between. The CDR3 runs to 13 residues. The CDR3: CASSNVRSTEAFF. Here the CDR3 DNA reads TGTGCCAGCAGCAACGTCCGGAGCACTGAAGCTTTCTTT.

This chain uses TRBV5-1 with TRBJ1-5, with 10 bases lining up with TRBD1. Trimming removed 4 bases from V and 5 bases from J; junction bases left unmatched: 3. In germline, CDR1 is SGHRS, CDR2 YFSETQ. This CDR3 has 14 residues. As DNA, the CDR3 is TGCGCCAGCAGCCCAGGGACAGGGGATCAGCCCCAGCATTTT. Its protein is CASSPGTGDQPQHF.

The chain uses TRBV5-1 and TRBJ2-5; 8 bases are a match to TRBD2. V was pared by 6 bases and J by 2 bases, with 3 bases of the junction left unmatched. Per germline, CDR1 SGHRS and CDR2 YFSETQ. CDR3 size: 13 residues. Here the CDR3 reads CASTGLAQETQYF. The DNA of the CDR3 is TGCGCCAGCACCGGACTAGCTCAAGAGACCCAGTACTTC.

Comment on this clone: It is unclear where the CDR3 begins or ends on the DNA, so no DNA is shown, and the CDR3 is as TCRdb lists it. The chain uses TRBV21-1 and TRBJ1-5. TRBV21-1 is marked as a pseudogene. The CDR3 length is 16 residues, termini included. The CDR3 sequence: CASNHEWAGGNQPQHF.

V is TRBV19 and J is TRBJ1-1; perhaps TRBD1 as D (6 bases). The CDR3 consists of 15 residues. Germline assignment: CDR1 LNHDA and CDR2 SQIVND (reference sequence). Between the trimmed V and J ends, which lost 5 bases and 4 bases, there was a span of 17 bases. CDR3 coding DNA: TGTGCCAGTAGTCAACTACAGGGAAGGGCCACTGAAGCTTTCTTT. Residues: CASSQLQGRATEAFF.

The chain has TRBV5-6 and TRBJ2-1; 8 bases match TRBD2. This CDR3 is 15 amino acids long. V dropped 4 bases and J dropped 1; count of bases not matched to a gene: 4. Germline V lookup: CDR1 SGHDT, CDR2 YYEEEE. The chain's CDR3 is CASSPTSGSYNEQFF. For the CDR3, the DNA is TGTGCCAGCAGCCCCACTAGCGGATCCTACAATGAGCAGTTCTTC.